A selection of T cell receptor beta chains follows, all from one sample in a study of CD8 T cells in Susac syndrome. MiXCR was run by TCRdb on the immunoSEQ multiplex PCR reads, yielding one entry per CDR3 protein. The profile shows 170,000 or so distinct CDR3 sequences, 95% to 96% of them singletons. Material: CD4+ T cells from PBMCs. The receptors derive from a human donor with Susac syndrome. Each CDR3 is given with its conserved first and last residue. D genes are given only for firm matches. Clone size is given for some rows only: seen once, a few or many times, or a class if the clone is expanded.

-	TRBV7-9	-	TRBJ2-1	TGTGCCAGCAGATCGAGCGGGTTGAATGAGCAGTTCTTC	CASRSSGLNEQFF
-	TRBV6-2/TRBV6-3	TRBD1	TRBJ2-6	TGTGCCAGCAGTGACAGGGCTGGGGCCAACGTCCTGACTTTC	CASSDRAGANVLTF
-	TRBV4-1	-	TRBJ2-2	TGCGCCAGCAGCCAAGATATACAGGGTGCGAACACCGGGGAGCTGTTTTTT	CASSQDIQGANTGELFF
-	TRBV19	-	TRBJ1-6	TGTGCCAGTAGTATAGAGGGAACTTCACCCCTCCACTTT	CASSIEGTSPLHF
once	TRBV18	-	TRBJ1-2	TGTGCCAGCTCACCCAAGGGCGGTATTGGCTACACCTTC	CASSPKGGIGYTF
few	TRBV12-3/TRBV12-4	TRBD2	TRBJ2-5	TGTGCCAGCAGACTAGCGGGAGTGGAGACCCAGTACTTC	CASRLAGVETQYF
-	TRBV12-3/TRBV12-4	-	TRBJ2-3	TGTGCCAGCAAGGGCGTCACAGATACGCAGTATTTT	CASKGVTDTQYF
-	TRBV19	-	TRBJ1-1	TGTGCCAGTAGATTGCGGATTGAAGCTTTCTTT	CASRLRIEAFF
-	TRBV18	-	TRBJ2-6	TGTGCCAGCTTTAAAACTGGGGCCAACGTCCTGACTTTC	CASFKTGANVLTF
-	TRBV6-6	TRBD2	TRBJ2-7	TGTGCCAGCCGGACTAGCGGGGCCAGCTCCTACGAGCAGTACTTC	CASRTSGASSYEQYF
-	TRBV29-1	TRBD1	TRBJ1-4	TGCAGCGCCCGACAGGGGGACGAAAAACTGTTTTTT	CSARQGDEKLFF
-	TRBV12-3/TRBV12-4	-	TRBJ2-3	TGTGCCAGCAGTTTCCTAGATACGCAGTATTTT	CASSFLDTQYF
-	TRBV6-2/TRBV6-3	TRBD2	TRBJ2-5	TGTGCCAGCAGTGTCCTAGCGGTCCAAGAGACCCAGTACTTC	CASSVLAVQETQYF
-	TRBV5-1	-	TRBJ1-1	TGCGCCAGCAGCTGGGAAGGGGCCTCGGAAGCTTTCTTT	CASSWEGASEAFF
-	TRBV7-9	-	TRBJ2-5	TGTGCCAGCAGCTTATTAACAGGCCAGGTGGAGACCCAGTACTTC	CASSLLTGQVETQYF
-	TRBV29-1	-	TRBJ1-2	TGCAGCGTCCGAGATGCCTATGGCTACACCTTC	CSVRDAYGYTF
-	TRBV15	TRBD1	TRBJ1-4	TGTGCCACCAGCAAGCCGGGACAGTTCTTCAAAAGTGAAAAACTGTTTTTT	CATSKPGQFFKSEKLFF
-	TRBV2	TRBD2	TRBJ2-5	TGTGCCAGCAGTGATGCGGGAGGCGAGAAAGAGACCCAGTACTTC	CASSDAGGEKETQYF
-	TRBV29-1	-	TRBJ2-7	TGCAGCGTCCGGGACTCCGCCTACGAGCAGTACTTC	CSVRDSAYEQYF
-	TRBV5-1	TRBD2	TRBJ2-3	TGCGCCAGCACCAGCGGGGTCCCCACAGATACGCAGTATTTT	CASTSGVPTDTQYF
-	TRBV20-1	TRBD1	TRBJ2-2	TGCAGTGCTAGGCCCGGGACAGGGGCAGCCGGGGAGCTGTTTTTT	CSARPGTGAAGELFF
once	TRBV28	-	TRBJ1-2	TGTGCCAGCAGTTTACCTCTACCAGGCAACTATGGCTACACCTTC	CASSLPLPGNYGYTF
-	TRBV29-1	-	TRBJ1-2	TGCAGCGTTGCGGTGGGTTTGGGCTACACCTTC	CSVAVGLGYTF
-	TRBV25-1	-	TRBJ2-1	TGTGCCAGCAGTGATCTCGGAGGGTATGAGCAGTTCTTC	CASSDLGGYEQFF
-	TRBV20-1	-	TRBJ2-5	TGCAGTGCTAGGAGACGGCTAGTGGAGACCCAGTACTTC	CSARRRLVETQYF